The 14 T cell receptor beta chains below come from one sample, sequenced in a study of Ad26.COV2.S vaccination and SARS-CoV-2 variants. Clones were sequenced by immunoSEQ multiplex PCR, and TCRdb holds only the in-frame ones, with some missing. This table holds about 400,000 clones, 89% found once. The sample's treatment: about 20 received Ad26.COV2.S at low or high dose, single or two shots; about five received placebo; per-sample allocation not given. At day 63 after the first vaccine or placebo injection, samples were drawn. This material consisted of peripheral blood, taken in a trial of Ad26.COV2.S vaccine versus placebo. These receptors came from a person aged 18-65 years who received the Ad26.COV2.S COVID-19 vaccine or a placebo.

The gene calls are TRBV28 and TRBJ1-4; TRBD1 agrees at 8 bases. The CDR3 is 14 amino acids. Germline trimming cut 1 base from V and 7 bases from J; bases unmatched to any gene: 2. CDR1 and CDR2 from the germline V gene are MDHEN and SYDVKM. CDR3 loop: CASSLSGGGEKLFF. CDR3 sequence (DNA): TGTGCCAGCAGTTTATCAGGGGGCGGTGAAAAACTGTTTTTT. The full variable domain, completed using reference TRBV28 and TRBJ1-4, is DVKVTQSSRYLVKRTGEKVFLECVQDMDHENMFWYRQDPGLGLRLIYFSYDVKMKEKGDIPEGYSVSREKKERFSLILESASTNQTSMYLCASSLSGGGEKLFFGSGTQLSVL.

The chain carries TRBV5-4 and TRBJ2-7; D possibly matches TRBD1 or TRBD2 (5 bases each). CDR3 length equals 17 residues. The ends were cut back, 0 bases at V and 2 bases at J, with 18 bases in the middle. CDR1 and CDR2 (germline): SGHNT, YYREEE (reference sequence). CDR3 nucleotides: TGTGCCAGCAGCTTGGCCCGGCAGGGACGCAAGACCTACGAGCAGTACTTC. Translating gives CASSLARQGRKTYEQYF.

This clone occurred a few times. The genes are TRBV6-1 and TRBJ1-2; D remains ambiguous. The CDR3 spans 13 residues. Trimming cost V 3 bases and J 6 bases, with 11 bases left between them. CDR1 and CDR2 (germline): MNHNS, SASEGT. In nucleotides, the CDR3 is TGTGCCAGCAGTGAGTCGGGGAGGAATGGCTACACCTTC. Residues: CASSESGRNGYTF.

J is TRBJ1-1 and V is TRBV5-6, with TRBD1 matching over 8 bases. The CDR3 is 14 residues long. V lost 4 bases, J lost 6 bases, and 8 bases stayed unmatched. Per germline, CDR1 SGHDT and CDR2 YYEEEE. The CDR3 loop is CASSALDREAEAFF. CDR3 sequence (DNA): TGTGCCAGCAGCGCCCTGGACAGGGAAGCTGAAGCTTTCTTT. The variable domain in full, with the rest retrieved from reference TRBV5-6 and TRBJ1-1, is DAGVTQSPTHLIKTRGQQVTLRCSPKSGHDTVSWYQQALGQGPQFIFQYYEEEERQRGNFPDRFSGHQFPNYSSELNVNALLLGDSALYLCASSALDREAEAFFGQGTRLTVV.

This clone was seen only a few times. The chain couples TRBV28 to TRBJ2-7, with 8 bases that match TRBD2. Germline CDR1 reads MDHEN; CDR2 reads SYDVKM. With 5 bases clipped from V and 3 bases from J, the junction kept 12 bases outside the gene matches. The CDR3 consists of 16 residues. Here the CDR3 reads CASSPGGGRVLYEQYF. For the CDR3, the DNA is TGTGCCAGCAGTCCCGGGGGGGGACGAGTTCTCTACGAGCAGTACTTC.

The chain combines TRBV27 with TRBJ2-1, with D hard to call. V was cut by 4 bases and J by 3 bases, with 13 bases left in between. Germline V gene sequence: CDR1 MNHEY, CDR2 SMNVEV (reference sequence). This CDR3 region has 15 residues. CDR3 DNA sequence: TGTGCCAGCAGTTACGGGTCTGTCCGCTACAATGAGCAGTTCTTC. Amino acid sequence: CASSYGSVRYNEQFF.

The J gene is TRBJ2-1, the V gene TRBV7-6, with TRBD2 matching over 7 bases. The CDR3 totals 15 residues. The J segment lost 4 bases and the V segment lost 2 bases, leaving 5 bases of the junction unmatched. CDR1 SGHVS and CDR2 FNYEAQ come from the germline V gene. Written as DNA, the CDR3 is TGTGCCAGCAGCTTATGGCTAGCGGTTTACAATGAGCAGTTCTTC. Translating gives CASSLWLAVYNEQFF.

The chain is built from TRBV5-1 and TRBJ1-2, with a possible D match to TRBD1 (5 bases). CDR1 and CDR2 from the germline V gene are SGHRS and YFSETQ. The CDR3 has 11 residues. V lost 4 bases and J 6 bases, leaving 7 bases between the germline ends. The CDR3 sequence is CASSPGDGYTF. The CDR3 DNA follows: TGCGCCAGCAGCCCGGGGGATGGCTACACCTTC.

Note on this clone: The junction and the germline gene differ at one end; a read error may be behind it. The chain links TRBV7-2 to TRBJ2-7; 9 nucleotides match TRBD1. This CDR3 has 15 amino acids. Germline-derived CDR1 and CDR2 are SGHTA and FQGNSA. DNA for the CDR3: TGTGCCAGCAGCTCGGCTGGGACAGGGTCCTCCGAGCAGTACTTC. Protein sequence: CASSSAGTGSSEQYF.

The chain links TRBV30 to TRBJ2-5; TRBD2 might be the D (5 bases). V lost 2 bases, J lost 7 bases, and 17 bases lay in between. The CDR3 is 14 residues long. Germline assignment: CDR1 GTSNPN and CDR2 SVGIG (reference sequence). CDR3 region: CAWSTQTVRGTQYF. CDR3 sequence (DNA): TGTGCCTGGAGTACACAGACGGTCCGGGGGACCCAGTACTTC.

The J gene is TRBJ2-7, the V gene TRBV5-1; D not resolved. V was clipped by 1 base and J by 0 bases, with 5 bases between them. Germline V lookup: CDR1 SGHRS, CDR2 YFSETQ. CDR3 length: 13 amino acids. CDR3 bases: TGCGCCAGCAGCTTGATACCCTCCTACGAGCAGTACTTC. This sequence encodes CASSLIPSYEQYF.

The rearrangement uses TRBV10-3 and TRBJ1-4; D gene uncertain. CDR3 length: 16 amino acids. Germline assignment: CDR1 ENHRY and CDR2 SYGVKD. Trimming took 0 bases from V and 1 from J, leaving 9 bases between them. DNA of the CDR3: TGTGCCATCAGTGAGTCACGCCGGGAAACTAATGAAAAACTGTTTTTT. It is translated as CAISESRRETNEKLFF.

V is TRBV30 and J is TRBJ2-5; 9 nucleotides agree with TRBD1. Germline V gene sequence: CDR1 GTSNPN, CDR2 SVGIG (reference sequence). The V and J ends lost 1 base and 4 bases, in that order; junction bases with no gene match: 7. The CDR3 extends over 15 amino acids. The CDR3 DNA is TGTGCCTGGAGTGAAAACAGGGGGCGCGTAGAGACCCAGTACTTC. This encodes CAWSENRGRVETQYF.

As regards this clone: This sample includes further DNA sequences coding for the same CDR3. The DNA of the CDR3 is TGTGCCAGCAGTTTAGCGGGTTACGAGCAGTACTTC. This encodes CASSLAGYEQYF. The chain links TRBV12-3 or TRBV12-4 to TRBJ2-7; D not resolved. Trimming left V 0 bases short and J 4 bases short, with 4 bases between. The CDR3 has 12 residues.